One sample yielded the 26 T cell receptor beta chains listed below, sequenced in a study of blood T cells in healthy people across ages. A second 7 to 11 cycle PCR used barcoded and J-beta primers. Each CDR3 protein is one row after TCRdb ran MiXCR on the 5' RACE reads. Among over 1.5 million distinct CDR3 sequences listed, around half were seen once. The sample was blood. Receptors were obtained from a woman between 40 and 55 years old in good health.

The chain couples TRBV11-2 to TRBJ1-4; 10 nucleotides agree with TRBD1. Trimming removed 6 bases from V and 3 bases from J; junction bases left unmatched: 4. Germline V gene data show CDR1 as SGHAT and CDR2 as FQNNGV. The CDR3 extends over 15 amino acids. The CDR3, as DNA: TGTGCCAGCAGTCGTGACAGGGGGCCTAATGAAAAACTGTTTTTT. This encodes CASSRDRGPNEKLFF.

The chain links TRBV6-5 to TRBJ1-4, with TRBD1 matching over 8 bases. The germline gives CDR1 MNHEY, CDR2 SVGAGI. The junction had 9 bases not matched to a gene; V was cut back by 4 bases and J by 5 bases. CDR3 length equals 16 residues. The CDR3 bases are TGTGCCAGCAGTTTCCTTTCAACAGGGGGGAATGAAAAACTGTTTTTT. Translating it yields CASSFLSTGGNEKLFF.

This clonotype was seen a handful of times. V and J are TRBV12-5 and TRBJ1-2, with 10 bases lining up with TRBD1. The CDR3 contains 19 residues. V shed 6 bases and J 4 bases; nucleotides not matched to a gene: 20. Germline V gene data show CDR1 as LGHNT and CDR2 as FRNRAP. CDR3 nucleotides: TGTGCTAGTGGCCCTAGCGGAGGGGACAGGGGCCCGAACGGCTATGGCTACACCTTC. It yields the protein CASGPSGGDRGPNGYGYTF.

The CDR3: CASSYMGGAYNEQFF. The CDR3 bases are TGTGCCAGCAGTTACATGGGGGGCGCCTACAATGAGCAGTTCTTC. The chain has TRBV6-5 and TRBJ2-1; either TRBD1 or TRBD2 may fit D (6 bases each). The CDR3 has 15 amino acids. Trimming pared 2 bases from V and 2 bases from J, leaving 10 bases between. The germline V gene encodes CDR1 MNHEY and CDR2 SVGAGI.

The CDR3 DNA sequence: TGTGCCTGCCGGGGGGGCACAGATACGCAGTATTTT. Translation: CACRGGTDTQYF. The gene calls are TRBV6-5 and TRBJ2-3; 7 nucleotides agree with TRBD2. J was trimmed by 1 base and V by 11 bases; bases with no gene match: 3. Per germline, CDR1 MNHEY and CDR2 SVGAGI. This CDR3 has 12 residues.

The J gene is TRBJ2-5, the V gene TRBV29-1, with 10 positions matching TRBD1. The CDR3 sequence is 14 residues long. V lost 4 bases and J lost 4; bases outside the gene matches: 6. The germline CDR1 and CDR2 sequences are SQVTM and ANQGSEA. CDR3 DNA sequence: TGCAGCGTTGTTGGACAGGGGGGGTCAGAGACCCAGTACTTC. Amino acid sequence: CSVVGQGGSETQYF.

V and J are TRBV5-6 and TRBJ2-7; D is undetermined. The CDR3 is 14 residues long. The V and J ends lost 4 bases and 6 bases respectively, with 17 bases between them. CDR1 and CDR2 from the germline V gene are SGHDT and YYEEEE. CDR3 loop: CASSLIGPHLEQYF. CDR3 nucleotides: TGTGCCAGCAGCCTCATCGGGCCCCACCTCGAGCAGTACTTC.

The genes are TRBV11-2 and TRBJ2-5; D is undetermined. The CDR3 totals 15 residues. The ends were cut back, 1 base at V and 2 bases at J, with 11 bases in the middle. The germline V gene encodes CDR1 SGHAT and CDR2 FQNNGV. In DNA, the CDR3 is TGTGCCAGCAGCTTAGTGCTAGGGTCTCAAGAGACCCAGTACTTC. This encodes CASSLVLGSQETQYF.

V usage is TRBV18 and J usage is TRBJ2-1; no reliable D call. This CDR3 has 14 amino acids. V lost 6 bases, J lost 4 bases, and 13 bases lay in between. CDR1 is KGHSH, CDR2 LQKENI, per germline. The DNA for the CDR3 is TGTGCCAGCTCGCGACCAGGACCTTACAATGAGCAGTTCTTC. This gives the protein CASSRPGPYNEQFF.

For the CDR3, the DNA is TGTGCCAGCAGCTCACTAGCGGGGGGCGGGAATGAGCAGTTCTTC. It encodes CASSSLAGGGNEQFF. The V gene is TRBV4-2, the J gene TRBJ2-1; TRBD2 matches 12 bases. CDR1 and CDR2 from the germline V gene are LGHNA and YNFKEQ. Trimming took 5 bases from V and 7 from J; bases not matched to a gene: 6. The length of the CDR3 is 15 residues.

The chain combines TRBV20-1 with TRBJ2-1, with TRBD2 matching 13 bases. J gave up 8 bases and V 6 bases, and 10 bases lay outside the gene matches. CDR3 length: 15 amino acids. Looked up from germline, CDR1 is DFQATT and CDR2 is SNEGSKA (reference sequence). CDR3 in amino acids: CSASYTSGGADEQFF. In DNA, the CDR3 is TGCAGTGCCTCATATACTAGCGGGGGGGCCGATGAGCAGTTCTTC.

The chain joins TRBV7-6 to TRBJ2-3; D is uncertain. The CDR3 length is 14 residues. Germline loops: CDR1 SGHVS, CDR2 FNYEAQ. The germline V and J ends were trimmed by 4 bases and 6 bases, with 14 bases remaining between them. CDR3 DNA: TGTGCCAGCAGCTCATCCCGGACGGTGGATACGCAGTATTTT. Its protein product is CASSSSRTVDTQYF.

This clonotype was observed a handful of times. In DNA, the CDR3 is TGCGCCAGCACGGAGCGGGGAGCCTACAATGAGCAGTTCTTC. The encoded protein is CASTERGAYNEQFF. The chain employs TRBV5-1 and TRBJ2-1; TRBD2 agrees at 7 bases. CDR3 size: 14 residues. Germline CDR1 SGHRS, CDR2 YFSETQ. V shed 6 bases and J 2 bases; nucleotides not matched to a gene: 5. Together with reference TRBV5-1 and TRBJ2-1, the CDR3 gives the full variable domain: KAGVTQTPRYLIKTRGQQVTLSCSPISGHRSVSWYQQTPGQGLQFLFEYFSETQRNKGNFPGRFSGRQFSNSRSEMNVSTLELGDSALYLCASTERGAYNEQFFGPGTRLTVL.

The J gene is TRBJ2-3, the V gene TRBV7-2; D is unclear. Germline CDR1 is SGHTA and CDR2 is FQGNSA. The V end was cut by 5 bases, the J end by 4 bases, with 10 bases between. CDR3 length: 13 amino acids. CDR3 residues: CASSPLGSDTQYF. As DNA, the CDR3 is TGTGCCAGCAGCCCGTTAGGGTCAGATACGCAGTATTTT. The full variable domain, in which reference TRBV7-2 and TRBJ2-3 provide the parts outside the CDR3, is GAGVSQSPSNKVTEKGKDVELRCDPISGHTALYWYRQSLGQGLEFLIYFQGNSAPDKSGLPSDRFSAERTGGSVSTLTIQRTQQEDSAVYLCASSPLGSDTQYFGPGTRLTVL.

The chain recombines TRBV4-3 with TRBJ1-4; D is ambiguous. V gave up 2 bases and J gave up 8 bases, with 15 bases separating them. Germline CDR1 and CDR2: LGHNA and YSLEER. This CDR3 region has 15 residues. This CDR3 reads CASSQRAGLAEKLFF. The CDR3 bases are TGCGCCAGCAGCCAACGGGCAGGTCTTGCCGAAAAACTGTTTTTT.

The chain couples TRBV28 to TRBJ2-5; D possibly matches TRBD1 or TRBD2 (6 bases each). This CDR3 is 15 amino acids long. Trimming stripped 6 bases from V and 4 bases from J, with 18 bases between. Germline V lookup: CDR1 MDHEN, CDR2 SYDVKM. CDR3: CASSPSGGGAETQYF. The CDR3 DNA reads TGTGCCAGCAGCCCCTCCGGGGGCGGGGCAGAGACCCAGTACTTC.

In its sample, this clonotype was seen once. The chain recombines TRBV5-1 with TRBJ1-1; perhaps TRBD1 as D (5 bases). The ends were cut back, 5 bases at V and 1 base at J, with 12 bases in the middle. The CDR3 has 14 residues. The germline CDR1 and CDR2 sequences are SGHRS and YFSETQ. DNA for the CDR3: TGCGCCAGCAGTAGACAGACAACGAACACTGAAGCTTTCTTT. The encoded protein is CASSRQTTNTEAFF.

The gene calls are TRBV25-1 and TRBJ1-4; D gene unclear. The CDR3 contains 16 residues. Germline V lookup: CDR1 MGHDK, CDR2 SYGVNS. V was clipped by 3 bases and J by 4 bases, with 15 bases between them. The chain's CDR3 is CASSDMFGRNNEKLFF. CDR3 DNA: TGTGCCAGCAGTGATATGTTCGGGCGGAATAATGAAAAACTGTTTTTT. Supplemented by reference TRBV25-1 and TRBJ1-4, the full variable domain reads EADIYQTPRYLVIGTGKKITLECSQTMGHDKMYWYQQDPGMELHLIHYSYGVNSTEKGDLSSESTVSRIRTEHFPLTLESARPSHTSQYLCASSDMFGRNNEKLFFGSGTQLSVL.

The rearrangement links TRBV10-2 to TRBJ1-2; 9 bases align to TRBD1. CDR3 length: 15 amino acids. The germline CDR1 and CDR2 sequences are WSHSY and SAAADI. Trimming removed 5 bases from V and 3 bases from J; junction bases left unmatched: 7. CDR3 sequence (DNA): TGCGCCAGCAGTATCCGGGACAGGGCAGACTATGGCTACACCTTC. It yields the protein CASSIRDRADYGYTF.

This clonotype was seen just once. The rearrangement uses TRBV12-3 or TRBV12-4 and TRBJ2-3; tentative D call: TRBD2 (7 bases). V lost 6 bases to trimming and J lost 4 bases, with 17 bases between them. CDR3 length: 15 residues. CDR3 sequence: CASSPARGGADTQYF. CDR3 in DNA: TGTGCCAGCAGCCCCGCTAGGGGGGGGGCAGATACGCAGTATTTT.

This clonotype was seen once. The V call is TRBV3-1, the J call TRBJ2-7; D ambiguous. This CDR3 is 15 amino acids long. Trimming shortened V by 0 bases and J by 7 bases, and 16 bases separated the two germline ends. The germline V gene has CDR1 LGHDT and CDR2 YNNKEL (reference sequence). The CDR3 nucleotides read TGTGCCAGCAGCCAAGATGGTCGGGCCACCAATGAGCAGTACTTC. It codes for CASSQDGRATNEQYF.

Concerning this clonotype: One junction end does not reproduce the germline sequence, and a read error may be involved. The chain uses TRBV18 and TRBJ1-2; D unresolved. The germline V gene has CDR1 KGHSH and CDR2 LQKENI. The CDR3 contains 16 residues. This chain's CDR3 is CASSPLSNEANYGYTF. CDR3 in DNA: TGTGCCAGCTCTCCACTTAGTAACGAAGCTAACTATGGCTACACCTTC.

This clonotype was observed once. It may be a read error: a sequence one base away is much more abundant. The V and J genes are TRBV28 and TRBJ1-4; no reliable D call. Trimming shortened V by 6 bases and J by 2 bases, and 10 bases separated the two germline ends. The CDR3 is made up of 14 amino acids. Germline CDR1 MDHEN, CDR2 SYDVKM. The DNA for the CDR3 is TGTGCCAGCAGCTTAGGGTGGACTAATGAAAAACTGTTTTTT. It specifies CASSLGWTNEKLFF.

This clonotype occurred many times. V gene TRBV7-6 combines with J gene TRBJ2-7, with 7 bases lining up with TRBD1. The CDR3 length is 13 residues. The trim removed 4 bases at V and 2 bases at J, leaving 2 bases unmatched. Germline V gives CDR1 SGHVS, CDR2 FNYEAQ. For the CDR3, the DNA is TGTGCCAGCAGCTGGGGACAGACCTACGAGCAGTACTTC. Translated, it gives CASSWGQTYEQYF.

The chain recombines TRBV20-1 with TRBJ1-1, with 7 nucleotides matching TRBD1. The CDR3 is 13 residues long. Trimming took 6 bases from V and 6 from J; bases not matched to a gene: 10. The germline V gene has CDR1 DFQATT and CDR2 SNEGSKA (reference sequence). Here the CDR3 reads CSAPQRQGPEAFF. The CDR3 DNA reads TGCAGTGCCCCACAAAGACAGGGCCCTGAAGCTTTCTTT.

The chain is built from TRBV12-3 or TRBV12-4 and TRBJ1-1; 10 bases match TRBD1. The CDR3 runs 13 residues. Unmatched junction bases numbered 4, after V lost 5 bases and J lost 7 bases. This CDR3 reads CASSPTGGGEAFF. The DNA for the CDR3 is TGTGCCAGCAGTCCGACAGGGGGCGGTGAAGCTTTCTTT.